A single sample gave rise to the 27 T cell receptor beta chains below, sequenced in a study of molecular identifiers for immune sequencing clone quantification. TCRdb ran MiXCR on the PCR reads and lists one entry per CDR3 protein. The sample has about 510,000 distinct CDR3 sequences, roughly a fifth seen once. Sequenced material: naive CD8+ T cells from blood, with Jurkat cell RNA spiked in. Subset denoted: FACS-sorted CD8+CD4-CCR7+CD45RA+ naive T cells. The receptor source for this set is a human donor in good health. Some libraries in this study had Jurkat cell RNA spiked in.

Regarding this clonotype: A much larger clone is a single base away; this may be a read error. V usage is TRBV4-3 and J usage is TRBJ2-7; 7 bases match TRBD1. Germline CDR1 is LGHNA and CDR2 is YSLEER. The length of the CDR3 is 14 residues. Trimming at V came to 4 bases and at J to 3 bases, leaving 6 bases not matched to a gene. The CDR3 DNA sequence: TGCGCCAGCAGCCGAAACAGGGGTGACTACGAGCAGTACTTC. Protein sequence: CASSRNRGDYEQYF.

This clonotype turned up a few times. V and J are TRBV4-1 and TRBJ1-2; the match to TRBD1 covers 8 bases. This CDR3 has 15 residues. Germline V gives CDR1 MGHRA, CDR2 YSYEKL. After removal of 2 bases from V and 4 bases from J, the junction contained 6 bases not matched to a gene. CDR3 sequence (DNA): TGCGCCAGCAGCCAAACACAGGGGGTGATCTATGGCTACACCTTC. Its protein product is CASSQTQGVIYGYTF.

This clonotype came up a few times. The chain recombines TRBV6-5 with TRBJ2-7; 9 nucleotides agree with TRBD2. V gave up 6 bases and J gave up 2 bases; unmatched junction bases: 5. Germline V gives CDR1 MNHEY, CDR2 SVGAGI. The CDR3 loop spans 14 amino acids. The CDR3 reads CASRTGGGAYEQYF. The CDR3 DNA reads TGTGCCAGCAGAACGGGCGGGGGGGCCTACGAGCAGTACTTC.

This clonotype occurred many times. The CDR3, as DNA: TGTGCCAGCAGCTTAGTTCTTCCGGACACGGCTGGGGCGGCCTACACCTTC. This encodes CASSLVLPDTAGAAYTF. The V and J genes are TRBV7-9 and TRBJ1-2, with a tentative D call TRBD1 (5 bases). CDR1 and CDR2 (germline): SEHNR, FQNEAQ (reference sequence). V was pared by 1 base and J by 10 bases, with 25 bases between. The CDR3 spans 17 residues.

This clonotype has a count of ten or more. The genes are TRBV6-5 and TRBJ2-3; possibly TRBD1 for D (5 bases). Trimming removed 6 bases at V and 5 bases at J, with 21 bases between. Germline lookup yields CDR1 MNHEY and CDR2 SVGAGI. CDR3 length equals 16 residues. CDR3 sequence (DNA): TGTGCCAGCAGCCGTCCCCCAGGGCTCAAAAGAGATACGCAGTATTTT. It yields the protein CASSRPPGLKRDTQYF.

This clonotype was observed many times. The V gene is TRBV29-1, the J gene TRBJ2-7, with D unresolved. CDR3 length: 14 residues. Germline CDR1 is SQVTM and CDR2 is ANQGSEA. V was clipped by 7 bases and J by 4 bases, with 20 bases between them. CDR3 sequence: CSGWPRSEGYEQYF. CDR3 coding DNA: TGCAGCGGGTGGCCGCGTTCCGAAGGGTACGAGCAGTACTTC.

The chain links TRBV30 to TRBJ2-7; TRBD2 matches 14 bases. CDR3 size: 16 residues. Germline lookup yields CDR1 GTSNPN and CDR2 SVGIG (reference sequence). V was clipped by 2 bases and J by 4 bases; unmatched bases: 7. The CDR3 region is CAWSSGLAGEKYEQYF. The DNA for the CDR3 is TGTGCCTGGAGTTCGGGACTAGCGGGGGAAAAATACGAGCAGTACTTC.

The chain joins TRBV7-9 to TRBJ2-7; 7 nucleotides match TRBD2. The junction had 4 bases not matched to a gene; V was cut back by 1 base and J by 7 bases. CDR3 length: 13 residues. Germline V gives CDR1 SEHNR, CDR2 FQNEAQ (reference sequence). The CDR3 loop is CASSLGEGREQYF. In DNA, the CDR3 is TGTGCCAGCAGCTTAGGGGAGGGGCGGGAGCAGTACTTC.

This clonotype was picked up many times. The rearrangement uses TRBV4-3 and TRBJ2-5; D assignment may be TRBD1 or TRBD2 (5 bases each). CDR1 is LGHNA and CDR2 is YSLEER in the germline V gene. The CDR3 spans 16 residues. Trimming left V 0 bases short and J 2 bases short, with 13 bases between. The CDR3 coding sequence is TGCGCCAGCAGCCAAGATGATACGAGGGGACAAGAGACCCAGTACTTC. It is translated as CASSQDDTRGQETQYF.

This clonotype was detected many times. The chain employs TRBV5-1 and TRBJ2-7; D possibly corresponds to TRBD2 (5 bases). CDR3 length: 13 residues. CDR1 and CDR2 from the germline V gene are SGHRS and YFSETQ. V gave up 3 bases and J gave up 2 bases, with 9 bases separating them. The CDR3 sequence: CASSWGATYEQYF. For the CDR3, the DNA is TGCGCCAGCAGCTGGGGAGCTACCTACGAGCAGTACTTC.

Regarding this clonotype: A read error is possible here, since a much larger clone lies one base away. The chain employs TRBV7-8 and TRBJ2-3, with D possibly being TRBD2 (7 bases). The CDR3 consists of 15 residues. In germline, CDR1 is SGHVS, CDR2 FQNEAQ. The CDR3: CASSLVGGRTDMQYF. The CDR3 nucleotides read TGTGCCAGCAGCTTAGTGGGGGGGCGCACAGATATGCAGTATTTT.

The sample holds many counts of this clonotype. The V gene is TRBV7-6, the J gene TRBJ1-1; D is possibly TRBD1 (5 bases). Trimming stripped 1 base from V and 2 bases from J, with 11 bases between. CDR1 SGHVS and CDR2 FNYEAQ come from the germline V gene. The CDR3 consists of 15 residues. Here the CDR3 reads CASSLGPQGNTEAFF. CDR3 nucleotides: TGTGCCAGCAGCTTAGGTCCGCAGGGAAACACTGAAGCTTTCTTT.

This clonotype was seen ten or more times. The J gene is TRBJ2-3, the V gene TRBV4-1, with 8 bases fitting TRBD2. Germline trimming cut 5 bases from V and 0 bases from J; bases unmatched to any gene: 1. The CDR3 contains 14 residues. From germline, CDR1 is MGHRA and CDR2 YSYEKL. The CDR3 bases are TGCGCCAGCAGCAGCGGGGGAAGCACAGATACGCAGTATTTT. It translates to CASSSGGSTDTQYF.

As concerns this clonotype: A read error may explain this, as a much larger clone is one base away. The rearrangement uses TRBV15 and TRBJ2-5; D is uncertain. Germline CDR1 and CDR2: LNHNV and YYDKDF (reference sequence). V gave up 0 bases and J gave up 2 bases, with 10 bases separating them. This CDR3 is built from 15 residues. The CDR3 spells CATSRDLAEQETQYF. The CDR3 nucleotides are TGTGCCACCAGCAGAGATTTGGCAGAACAAGAGACCCAGTACTTC.

This clonotype was picked up many times. The chain joins TRBV5-1 to TRBJ2-3; D unresolved. V was clipped by 0 bases and J by 0 bases, with 5 bases between them. The germline V gene has CDR1 SGHRS and CDR2 YFSETQ. This CDR3 contains 14 residues. The CDR3 nucleotides read TGCGCCAGCAGCTTGGAAGTGAGCACAGATACGCAGTATTTT. Its protein is CASSLEVSTDTQYF.

This clonotype has ten or more counts. This rearrangement joins TRBV7-9 to TRBJ2-7; unclear D gene. The germline V gene encodes CDR1 SEHNR and CDR2 FQNEAQ (reference sequence). Trimming cost V 8 bases and J 4 bases, with 15 bases left between them. The CDR3 covers 13 residues. The CDR3 loop reads CASARPGGYEQYF. CDR3 nucleotides: TGTGCCAGCGCCCGTCCGGGTGGGTACGAGCAGTACTTC.

The sample holds many counts of this clonotype. The rearrangement links TRBV4-1 to TRBJ2-7, with D possibly matching TRBD2 (5 bases). Germline CDR1 MGHRA, CDR2 YSYEKL. CDR3 length: 14 residues. Trimming removed 1 base from V and 2 bases from J, with 9 bases in between. The CDR3 region is CASSQGPGTYEQYF. DNA of the CDR3: TGCGCCAGCAGCCAAGGACCCGGGACCTACGAGCAGTACTTC.

This clonotype was seen ten or more times. The V gene is TRBV27, the J gene TRBJ1-2, with D possibly matching TRBD1 (6 bases). The CDR3 loop spans 13 amino acids. Germline V gene lookup returns CDR1 MNHEY and CDR2 SMNVEV (reference sequence). Trimming removed 3 bases from V and 8 bases from J, with 13 bases in between. Here the CDR3 reads CASSLGGGVGYTF. CDR3 DNA sequence: TGTGCCAGCAGTTTGGGGGGCGGGGTCGGCTACACCTTC.

The table lists this clonotype with many counts. This sequence joins TRBV28 and TRBJ2-3, with D perhaps TRBD2 (6 bases). V was pared by 7 bases and J by 0 bases, with 14 bases between. The CDR3 has 15 amino acids. Germline values: CDR1 MDHEN, CDR2 SYDVKM. The DNA for the CDR3 is TGTGCCAGCATGGAGGGCGAGCTTAGCACAGATACGCAGTATTTT. Protein sequence: CASMEGELSTDTQYF.

This CDR3 is CASSLGSSGTHEQYF. The CDR3 DNA sequence: TGCGCCAGCAGCTTGGGGTCTAGCGGGACCCACGAGCAGTACTTC. This sequence joins TRBV5-1 and TRBJ2-7; 9 nucleotides agree with TRBD2. The junction had 6 bases not matched to a gene; V was cut back by 0 bases and J by 5 bases. Germline V CDR1 and CDR2: SGHRS, YFSETQ. This CDR3 has 15 residues.

The rearrangement joins TRBV30 to TRBJ2-3; D unclear. This CDR3 is 14 amino acids long. V lost 1 base to trimming and J lost 0 bases, with 8 bases between them. Germline CDR1 GTSNPN, CDR2 SVGIG (reference sequence). The CDR3 loop reads CAWSEMDSTDTQYF. The CDR3 coding sequence is TGTGCCTGGAGTGAAATGGATAGCACAGATACGCAGTATTTT.

This clonotype was observed a single time. A read error may explain this, as a much larger clone is one base away. The conserved phenylalanine or tryptophan is not found at the CDR3 terminus, so this likely reflects a read error. The chain carries TRBV5-1 and TRBJ2-7; unclear D gene. Germline CDR1 reads SGHRS; CDR2 reads YFSETQ. The CDR3 is made up of 14 amino acids. The germline V and J ends were trimmed by 3 bases and 5 bases, with 15 bases remaining between them. DNA for the CDR3: TGCGCCAGCAGCTACCGGCCGAACCTACACGAGCAGTACTGC. The encoded protein is CASSYRPNLHEQYC.

This clonotype was picked up many times. The gene calls are TRBV2 and TRBJ1-5; D is possibly TRBD1 (6 bases). The germline CDR1 and CDR2 sequences are SNHLY and FYNNEI. Trimming left V 5 bases short and J 0 bases short, with 11 bases between. The CDR3 loop spans 15 amino acids. The CDR3 here is CASSRDIYSNQPQHF. The CDR3 DNA sequence: TGTGCCAGCAGTCGGGACATTTATAGCAATCAGCCCCAGCATTTT.

This clonotype was counted a few times. The chain is built from TRBV28 and TRBJ1-5; D is unclear. Trimming removed 5 bases at V and 1 base at J, with 6 bases between. This CDR3 is built from 13 residues. Germline V gives CDR1 MDHEN, CDR2 SYDVKM. Here the CDR3 reads CASSPPSNQPQHF. The CDR3 coding sequence is TGTGCCAGCAGTCCCCCCAGCAATCAGCCCCAGCATTTT.

On this clonotype: The CDR3 does not end in the conserved phenylalanine or tryptophan, so this is likely a read error. The chain is built from TRBV27 and TRBJ2-5; the match to TRBD2 covers 9 bases. V was pared by 5 bases and J by 5 bases, with 15 bases of the junction left unmatched. The CDR3 is 17 residues long. Germline V gene sequence: CDR1 MNHEY, CDR2 SMNVEV (reference sequence). CDR3 region: CASSPGSSSGMGETQYI. The DNA for the CDR3 is TGTGCCAGCAGTCCTGGATCCTCTAGCGGGATGGGTGAGACCCAGTACATC.

This clonotype was counted between two and nine times. The CDR3 region is CASSLSSGSGNTIYF. Written as DNA, the CDR3 is TGTGCCAGCAGCTTGTCTTCCGGCTCTGGAAACACCATATATTTT. This chain joins TRBV5-5 and TRBJ1-3, with no clear D. V gave up 1 base and J gave up 0 bases, with 8 bases separating them. CDR3 size: 15 residues. The germline V gene has CDR1 SGHKS and CDR2 YYEKEE (reference sequence).

This clonotype showed up just a few times. The V call is TRBV3-1, the J call TRBJ2-1; 9 nucleotides agree with TRBD2. Germline V gene lookup returns CDR1 LGHDT and CDR2 YNNKEL (reference sequence). The CDR3 is made up of 15 amino acids. V lost 1 base to trimming and J lost 6 bases; unmatched junction nucleotides: 4. CDR3 loop: CASSQGSGGGNEQFF. The CDR3 region has the DNA TGTGCCAGCAGCCAAGGTAGCGGGGGTGGCAATGAGCAGTTCTTC.